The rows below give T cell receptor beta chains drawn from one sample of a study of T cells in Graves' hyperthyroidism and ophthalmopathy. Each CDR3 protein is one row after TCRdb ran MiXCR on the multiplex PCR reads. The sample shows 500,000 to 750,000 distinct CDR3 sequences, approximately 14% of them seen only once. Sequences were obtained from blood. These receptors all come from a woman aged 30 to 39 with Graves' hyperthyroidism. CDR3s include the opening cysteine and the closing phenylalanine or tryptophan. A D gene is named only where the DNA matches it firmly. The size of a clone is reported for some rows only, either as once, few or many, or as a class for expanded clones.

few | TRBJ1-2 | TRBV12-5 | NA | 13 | TGTGCTAGTGGTTTGGGCCCAAACTATGGCTACACCTTC | CASGLGPNYGYTF
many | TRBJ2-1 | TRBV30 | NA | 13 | TGTGCCTGGAGCGCCTGGGGTAGCGATGAGCAGTTCTTC | CAWSAWGSDEQFF
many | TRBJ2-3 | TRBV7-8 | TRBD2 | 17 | TGTGCCAGCAGCTCCAAACTAGCGGGCCTAAGCACAGATACGCAGTATTTT | CASSSKLAGLSTDTQYF
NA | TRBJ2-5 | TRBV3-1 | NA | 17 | TGTGCCAGCAGCCATCCCCCAGGGGCTCATGGGAGGGAGACCCAGTACTTC | CASSHPPGAHGRETQYF
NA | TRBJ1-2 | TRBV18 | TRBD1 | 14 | TGTGCCAGCTCACCCCCGGACAGGGCGGATGGCTACACCTTC | CASSPPDRADGYTF
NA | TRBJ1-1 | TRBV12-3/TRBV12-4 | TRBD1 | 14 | TGTGCCAGCAGTAAAACAGGGGGGGAGACTGAAACTTTCTTT | CASSKTGGETETFF
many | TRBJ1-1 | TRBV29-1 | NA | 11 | TGCAGCGCCGCGGCAGGCCCCGAAGCTTTCTTT | CSAAAGPEAFF
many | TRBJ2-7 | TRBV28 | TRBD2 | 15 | TGTGCCAGCAGCCGACTAGCGGGAGCCTCCTACGAGCAGTACTTC | CASSRLAGASYEQYF
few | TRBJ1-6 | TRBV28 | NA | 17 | TGTGCCAGCAGTTTCGTACACCTGAGCTCCTATAATTCACCCCTCCACTTT | CASSFVHLSSYNSPLHF
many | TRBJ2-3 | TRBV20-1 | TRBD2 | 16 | TGCAGTGCTAGAGACCCAGCGGGAGGCTTCACAGATACGCAGTATTTT | CSARDPAGGFTDTQYF
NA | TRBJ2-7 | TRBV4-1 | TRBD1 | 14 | TGCGCCAGCAGCCAGGGACAGGACGTTTACGAGCAGTACTTC | CASSQGQDVYEQYF
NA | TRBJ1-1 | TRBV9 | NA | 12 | TGTGCCAGCGGTACTAGACAGCATGAAGCTTTCTTT | CASGTRQHEAFF
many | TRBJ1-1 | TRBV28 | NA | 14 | TGTGCCAGCAGTGCAACGGCAGGGAGGGGTGAAGCTTTCTTT | CASSATAGRGEAFF
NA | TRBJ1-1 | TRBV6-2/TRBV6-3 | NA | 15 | TGTGCCAGCCAAACACCAGCTCAAGGGAACACTGAAGCTTTCTTT | CASQTPAQGNTEAFF
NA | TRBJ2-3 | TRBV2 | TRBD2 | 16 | TGTGCCAGCAGTGATTGGGTAGCGGGAGGGACAGATACGCAGTATTTT | CASSDWVAGGTDTQYF
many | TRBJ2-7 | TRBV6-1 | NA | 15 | TGTGCCAGCACCCTCGGGGTTCGCCTAGGGTACGAGCAGTACTTC | CASTLGVRLGYEQYF
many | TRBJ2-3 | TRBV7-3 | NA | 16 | TGTGCCAGCAGCTTAAGACTCGGGGGCGGAGGGGATACGCAGTATTTT | CASSLRLGGGGDTQYF
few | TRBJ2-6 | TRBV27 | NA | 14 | TGTGCCAGCAGTTTTGACTCTGGGGCCAACGTCCTGACTTTC | CASSFDSGANVLTF
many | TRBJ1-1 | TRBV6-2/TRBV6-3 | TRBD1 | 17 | TGTGCCAGCAGTTACTCGGGGACAGAACGTCTCAACACTGAAGCTTTCTTT | CASSYSGTERLNTEAFF
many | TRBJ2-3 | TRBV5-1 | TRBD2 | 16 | TGCGCCAGCAGCTTGCTAGCGGGAGGACCTGGGGATACGCAGTATTTT | CASSLLAGGPGDTQYF
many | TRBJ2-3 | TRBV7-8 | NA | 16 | TGTGCCAGCAGCCTCGGTCTAGACCCATTCACAGATACGCAGTATTTT | CASSLGLDPFTDTQYF
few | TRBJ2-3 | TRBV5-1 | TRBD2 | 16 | TGCGCCAGCAGCTCCGGGCTAGCGGGAGTTGCAGATACGCAGTATTTT | CASSSGLAGVADTQYF
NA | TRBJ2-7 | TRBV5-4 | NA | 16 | TGTGCCAGCAGCTCCGGGAGGGTCAGGGGGCTCGACGAGCAGTACTTC | CASSSGRVRGLDEQYF
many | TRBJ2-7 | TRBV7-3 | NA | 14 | TGTGCCAGCAGCTTAAGTTCAGACAGCCTCGAGCAGTACTTC | CASSLSSDSLEQYF
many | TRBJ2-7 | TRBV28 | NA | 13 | TGTGCCAGCAGGAGGGGAGGGGGCGGCGAGCAGTACTTC | CASRRGGGGEQYF